This TCR beta chain stems from a study of post-analysis software for immune sequencing data. Across the whole study: Both relapsing-remitting and secondary progressive multiple sclerosis featured among the disease courses, as did progressive-relapsing multiple sclerosis. Study-level findings and limits: TRBV5-6, TRBV5-1 and TRBV20-1 belonged to a set of roughly 5 TRBV segments that were more frequent in patients than controls. Samples from one preparation batch, clustered by F measure, grouped strongly together.

CDR1 and CDR2 from the germline V gene are SGHKS and YYEKEE (reference sequence). V was pared by 4 bases and J by 4 bases, with 11 bases of the junction left unmatched. The CDR3 is 18 amino acids. A remark on this clonotype: What it binds is not known.

Carried by the TCR beta cDNA libraries were unique molecular identifiers. It was from about 0.94 to 9.7 million T cells that about half a million cDNA molecules came. TCRdb used MiXCR to reprocess the PCR reads, holding one entry per CDR3 protein. The profile covers roughly 600,000 distinct CDR3 sequences, with roughly 45% appearing a single time and over 1.5% taken by the ten largest. The sequenced sample consisted of blood. The V call is TRBV5-5, the J call TRBJ2-1, with 13 bases matching TRBD2. This TCR derives from a girl aged 10-17 years with multiple sclerosis. This CDR3 reads CASSHRTSGRGFYNEQFF. DNA for the CDR3: TGTGCCAGCAGCCACCGGACTAGCGGGAGAGGGTTTTACAATGAGCAGTTCTTC.